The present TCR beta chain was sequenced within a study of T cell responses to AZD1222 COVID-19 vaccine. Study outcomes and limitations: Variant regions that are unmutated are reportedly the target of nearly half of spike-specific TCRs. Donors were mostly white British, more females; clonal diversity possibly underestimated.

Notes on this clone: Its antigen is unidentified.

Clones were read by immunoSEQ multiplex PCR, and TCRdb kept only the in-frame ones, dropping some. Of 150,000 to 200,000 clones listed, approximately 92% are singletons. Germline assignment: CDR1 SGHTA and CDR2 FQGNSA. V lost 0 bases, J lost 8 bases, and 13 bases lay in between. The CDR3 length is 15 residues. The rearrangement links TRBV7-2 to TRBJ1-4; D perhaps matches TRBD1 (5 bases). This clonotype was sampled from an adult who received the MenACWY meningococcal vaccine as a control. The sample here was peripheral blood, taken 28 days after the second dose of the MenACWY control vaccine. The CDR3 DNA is TGTGCCAGCAGCTTAGCCCCAGGGCTGAGGGAAAAACTGTTTTTT. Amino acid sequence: CASSLAPGLREKLFF.